The clone carrying this T cell receptor (beta chain) was detected only once. The antigen is unknown. A junction boundary mismatches the germline segment, possibly from a read error. This sample was included in a study of Graves' ophthalmopathy and Graves' hyperthyroidism. Study-level information: The blood sample was drawn at first diagnosis and before any treatment.

The germline V gene encodes CDR1 DFQATT and CDR2 SNEGSKA (reference sequence). This CDR3 region has 12 residues. Whole-study findings and limits: Clonotypes were expanded in thyroid at above 0.001 frequency, and most also appeared in blood.

RNA served as the template for amplifying TCR beta CDR3 regions. HTBI-primed first-round RT-PCR preceded second-round multiplex PCR. TCRdb re-analysed the multiplex PCR reads in MiXCR, keeping a single row per CDR3 protein. The sample shows approximately 700,000 distinct CDR3 sequences, more than 40% of them seen only once. Source material: peripheral blood. The sequence was collected from an adult man with Graves' ophthalmopathy. V is TRBV20-1 and J is TRBJ1-1; D call uncertain. The CDR3 bases are TGCAGTGCTGGAGAGGGGAACACTGAAGCTTTCTTT. The encoded protein is CSAGEGNTEAFF.